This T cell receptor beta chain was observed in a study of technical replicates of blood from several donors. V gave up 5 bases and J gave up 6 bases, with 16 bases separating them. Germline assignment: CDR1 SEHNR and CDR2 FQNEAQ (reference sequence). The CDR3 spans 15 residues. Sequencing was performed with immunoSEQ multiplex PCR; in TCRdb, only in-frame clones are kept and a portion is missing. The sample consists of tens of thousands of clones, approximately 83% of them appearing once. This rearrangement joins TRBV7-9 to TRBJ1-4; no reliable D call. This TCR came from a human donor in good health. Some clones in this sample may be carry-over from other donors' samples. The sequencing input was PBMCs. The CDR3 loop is CASSPAGRKDEKLFF. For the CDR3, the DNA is TGTGCCAGCAGCCCAGCGGGTCGGAAGGATGAAAAACTGTTTTTT.